The clone carrying this T cell receptor beta chain was picked up a small number of times. Its specificity is not known. Using a J-beta primer mix together with a sample-barcoded 5' primer, a second PCR was run for about 6 to 12 cycles. Each cDNA molecule received a tag from a template-switch adaptor that had 12 random nucleotides. A single record per CDR3 protein comes from TCRdb applying MiXCR to the 5' RACE reads. In the table there are over 500,000 distinct CDR3 sequences, around 52% of which are singletons. The sample comes from a study of blood T cells in healthy people across ages. The study's findings and limits: Measured against age, TCR beta diversity per million T cells decreased in a roughly linear manner.

The CDR3 extends over 13 amino acids. The chain is built from TRBV12-3 or TRBV12-4 and TRBJ2-3; no clear D gene. The sequence was collected from a woman of 80 years or more in good health. Sequencing used blood. As DNA, the CDR3 is TGTGCAGCCGGCAGTGAGGGCACAGATACGCAGTATTTT. Translated: CAAGSEGTDTQYF.